One sample yielded the 8 T cell receptor beta chains listed below, sequenced in a study of blood T cell repertoires in COVID-19. TCRdb keeps only in-frame clones here, not all; method: immunoSEQ multiplex PCR. This table has about 60,000 clones, more than 85% appearing once. The sequencing input was peripheral blood. These receptors were obtained from a man aged 55-75 years with acute or convalescent COVID-19.

The J gene is TRBJ2-5, the V gene TRBV10-2; TRBD2 agrees at 8 bases. The CDR3 runs 15 residues. Germline CDR1 WSHSY, CDR2 SAAADI. Trimming took 7 bases from V and 3 from J; bases not matched to a gene: 10. This CDR3 reads CASMGSGIRKETQYF. CDR3 nucleotide sequence: TGCGCCAGCATGGGTAGCGGGATTCGGAAAGAGACCCAGTACTTC.

The J gene is TRBJ1-5, the V gene TRBV7-3, with TRBD1 identical over 10 bases. CDR1 SGHTA and CDR2 FQGTGA come from the germline V gene. The trim removed 5 bases at V and 7 bases at J, leaving 5 bases unmatched. The CDR3 runs 14 residues. In DNA form, the CDR3 reads TGTGCCAGCAGCCTGACAGGGGGCGGGCAGCCCCAGCATTTT. This translates into CASSLTGGGQPQHF.

The chain is built from TRBV28 and TRBJ1-2; TRBD1 is a possible D gene (6 bases). The V end lost 2 bases, the J end lost 5 bases, and 12 bases lay between the germline ends. Germline V gene sequence: CDR1 MDHEN, CDR2 SYDVKM. The CDR3 totals 14 residues. The CDR3 is CASSLVAGVYGYTF. Written as DNA, the CDR3 is TGTGCCAGCAGTTTAGTTGCAGGGGTTTATGGCTACACCTTC.

The rearrangement links TRBV18 to TRBJ2-1, with 7 bases identical to TRBD1. The CDR3 contains 16 residues. Germline CDR1 is KGHSH and CDR2 is LQKENI. Trimming cost V 3 bases and J 0 bases; bases outside gene matches: 5. CDR3: CASSPDRAFSYNEQFF. The CDR3 DNA is TGTGCCAGCTCACCTGACAGGGCCTTCTCCTACAATGAGCAGTTCTTC.

This chain links TRBV7-9 with TRBJ1-5; no firm D call. Germline V gene data show CDR1 as SEHNR and CDR2 as FQNEAQ (reference sequence). The V and J ends lost 5 bases and 4 bases respectively, with 9 bases between them. CDR3 length: 13 amino acids. The CDR3 DNA reads TGTGCCAGCAGCCAACAGTATAATCAGCCCCAGCATTTT. Translation gives CASSQQYNQPQHF.

This clone was counted a single time. The rearrangement uses TRBV4-3 and TRBJ1-4, with 8 bases matching TRBD1. CDR3 length: 14 amino acids. V trimming: 1 base; J trimming: 10 bases; junction bases outside the gene matches: 5. Germline V gene sequence: CDR1 LGHNA, CDR2 YSLEER. The chain's CDR3 is CASSQVGQGGKLFF. In DNA form, the CDR3 reads TGCGCCAGCAGCCAAGTCGGACAGGGCGGAAAACTGTTTTTT.

The chain carries TRBV19 and TRBJ1-1; no reliable D call. Trimming cost V 11 bases and J 1 base, with 17 bases left between them. Germline CDR1 LNHDA, CDR2 SQIVND (reference sequence). The CDR3 has 14 residues. The CDR3 here is CASLRRAQNTEAFF. The CDR3 DNA follows: TGTGCCTCCCTTAGGCGGGCCCAGAACACTGAAGCTTTCTTT. The full variable domain, completed using reference TRBV19 and TRBJ1-1, is DGGITQSPKYLFRKEGQNVTLSCEQNLNHDAMYWYRQDPGQGLRLIYYSQIVNDFQKGDIAEGYSVSREKKESFPLTVTSAQKNPTAFYLCASLRRAQNTEAFFGQGTRLTVV.

The chain is built from TRBV25-1 and TRBJ1-5; TRBD1 aligns across 8 bases. The CDR3 has 14 residues. J gave up 7 bases and V 4 bases, and 6 bases lay outside the gene matches. Germline V gives CDR1 MGHDK, CDR2 SYGVNS. In nucleotides, the CDR3 is TGTGCCAGCAGTGCTGGGACAGGCTCCCAGCCCCAGCATTTT. This encodes CASSAGTGSQPQHF.